The sequence of this T cell receptor beta chain was determined in a study of blood T cell repertoires in COVID-19. Turning to the study itself: Specimens from acute and convalescent COVID-19 originated in the United States, Italy and Spain.

Generated by immunoSEQ multiplex PCR, the TCRdb table keeps only in-frame clones and is missing some. The sample shows approximately 12,000 clones, over 75% of them seen only once. The CDR3 has 16 amino acids. Germline V gives CDR1 GTSNPN, CDR2 SVGIG (reference sequence). V gave up 1 base and J gave up 5 bases, with 20 bases separating them. The gene calls are TRBV30 and TRBJ2-5, with D possibly being TRBD1 (6 bases). The sequence was collected from a man older than 75 with acute or convalescent COVID-19. Source material: peripheral blood. The CDR3 here is CAWSEGLQGWEETQYF. The CDR3 DNA is TGTGCCTGGAGTGAAGGTCTTCAGGGGTGGGAGGAGACCCAGTACTTC.